The clone carrying this T cell receptor beta chain was counted between two and nine times. The antigen is not known. This sample stems from a study of T cells in Graves' hyperthyroidism and ophthalmopathy. Findings and limits, study-wide: Before onset, ophthalmopathy was predicted by the model a median roughly 6.8 months earlier.

CDR1 DFQATT and CDR2 SNEGSKA come from the germline V gene (reference sequence). The ends lost 4 bases at V and 7 bases at J; junction bases unmatched: 11. This CDR3 is 14 amino acids long. Researchers amplified the TCR beta CDR3 regions from RNA transcripts. The HTBI primer set drove a first-round RT-PCR of the TCR CDR3. Each CDR3 protein is one row after TCRdb ran MiXCR on the multiplex PCR reads. Here the sample spans about 420,000 distinct CDR3 sequences, 15% to 18% being singletons. Over 18 months, lack of ophthalmopathy progression marked Graves' hyperthyroidism as stable. The genes are TRBV20-1 and TRBJ1-2, with 8 bases matching TRBD1. Sequenced input: blood. This TCR derives from a young woman with Graves' hyperthyroidism. The CDR3, as DNA: TGCAGTGCTACAAATTTCGACAGGGGAACTGGCTACACCTTC. Translating gives CSATNFDRGTGYTF.